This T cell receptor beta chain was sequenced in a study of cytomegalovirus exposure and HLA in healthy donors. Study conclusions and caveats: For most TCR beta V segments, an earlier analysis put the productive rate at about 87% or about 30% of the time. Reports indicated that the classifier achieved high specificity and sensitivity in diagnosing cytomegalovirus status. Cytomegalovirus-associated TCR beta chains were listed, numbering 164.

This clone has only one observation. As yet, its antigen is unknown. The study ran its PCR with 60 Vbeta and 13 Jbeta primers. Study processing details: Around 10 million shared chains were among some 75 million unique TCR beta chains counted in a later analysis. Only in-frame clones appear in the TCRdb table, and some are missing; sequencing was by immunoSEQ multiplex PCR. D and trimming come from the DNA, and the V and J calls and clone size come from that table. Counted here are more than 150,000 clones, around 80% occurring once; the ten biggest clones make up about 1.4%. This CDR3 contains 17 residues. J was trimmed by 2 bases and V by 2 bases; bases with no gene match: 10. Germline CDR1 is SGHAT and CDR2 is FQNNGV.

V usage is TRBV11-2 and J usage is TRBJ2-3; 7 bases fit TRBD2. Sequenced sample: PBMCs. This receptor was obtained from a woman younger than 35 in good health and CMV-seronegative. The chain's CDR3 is CASSLISGAGLTDTQYF. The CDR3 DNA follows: TGTGCCAGCAGCTTAATATCGGGAGCGGGACTCACAGATACGCAGTATTTT.